A single sample is the source of the 2 T cell receptor beta chains below, sequenced in a study of blood T cell repertoires in COVID-19. Clones were read by immunoSEQ multiplex PCR, and TCRdb kept only the in-frame ones, dropping some. The data show about 150,000 clones, around 90% seen once. The sample consisted of peripheral blood. These receptors were taken from a woman aged 55-69 years with active or convalescent COVID-19.

This clone was counted many times. V gene TRBV7-3 combines with J gene TRBJ2-7; 8 bases map to TRBD1. V shed 1 base, J shed 4 bases, and the junction held 6 bases outside the gene matches. The CDR3 is made up of 15 amino acids. Germline CDR1 is SGHTA and CDR2 is FQGTGA. CDR3 residues: CASSLSRDRGYEQYF. DNA for the CDR3: TGTGCCAGCAGCTTAAGCCGTGACAGGGGATACGAGCAGTACTTC.

The count of this clone is one. The chain recombines TRBV27 with TRBJ1-5, with a possible D match to TRBD1 (5 bases). V was clipped by 5 bases and J by 2 bases, with 13 bases between them. The CDR3 consists of 15 residues. The germline V gene has CDR1 MNHEY and CDR2 SMNVEV (reference sequence). The CDR3 nucleotides read TGTGCCAGCAGTACCCAGGGTCGCGGCAATCAGCCCCAGCATTTT. Translating gives CASSTQGRGNQPQHF.